This entry lists 11 T cell receptor beta chains sequenced from one sample in a study of shared clonotypes between healthy human individuals (dated by TCRdb to the early 2020s). The method was the immunoSEQ multiplex PCR assay. TCRdb obtained this table from immuneACCESS and retained in-frame rearrangements with V and J assigned. These tables miss some clones; where compared with another copy, unresolved V genes account for less than half of the shortfall, and the remainder is unexplained. The sample table lists about 690,000 clones, about 90% of them with a count of one. The ten largest clones add up to about 33% of the sample. Input material: memory CD8+ T cells from PBMCs. This specimen's cell subset or site label, interpreted: CD45RO+ cells pooled with CCR7-negative TemRA cells. All receptors derive from a man between 18 and 35 years old in good health. Some clones in this sample may be carry-over from other donors' samples.

The CDR3 spells CASSLGLAQKNEQYF. In DNA form, the CDR3 reads TGTGCCAGCAGCTTGGGACTAGCCCAGAAGAACGAGCAGTACTTC. V and J are TRBV7-2 and TRBJ2-7, with TRBD2 matching over 9 bases. This CDR3 is 15 amino acids long. Germline V gene lookup returns CDR1 SGHTA and CDR2 FQGNSA. V was pared by 3 bases and J by 5 bases, with 8 bases of the junction left unmatched.

This chain connects TRBV29-1 to TRBJ2-2; D gene uncertain. Looked up from germline, CDR1 is SQVTM and CDR2 is ANQGSEA. Trimming pared 7 bases from V and 7 bases from J, leaving 10 bases between. This CDR3 contains 11 residues. CDR3 bases: TGCAGCGCGGTGGGGAACGGGGAGCTGTTTTTT. The encoded protein is CSAVGNGELFF.

J is TRBJ2-3 and V is TRBV7-8; 13 nucleotides match TRBD2. Trimming cost V 5 bases and J 3 bases; bases outside gene matches: 5. There are 16 residues in the CDR3. Germline loops: CDR1 SGHVS, CDR2 FQNEAQ. CDR3 sequence (DNA): TGTGCCAGCAGCGCCGGACTAGCGGGAGTTACAGATACGCAGTATTTT. Translation: CASSAGLAGVTDTQYF.

This clone came up a few times. The chain employs TRBV4-1 and TRBJ1-1; D is uncertain. V lost 6 bases, J lost 1 base, and 12 bases lay in between. Germline CDR1 MGHRA, CDR2 YSYEKL. CDR3 size: 14 residues. CDR3 residues: CASRVGDENTEAFF. CDR3 DNA sequence: TGCGCCAGCAGGGTCGGAGATGAGAACACTGAAGCTTTCTTT.

The genes are TRBV2 and TRBJ1-4; 8 bases are shared with TRBD1. This CDR3 region has 12 residues. With 7 bases clipped from V and 11 bases from J, the junction kept 6 bases outside the gene matches. Germline V CDR1 and CDR2: SNHLY, FYNNEI. CDR3 loop: CASTGQGAKLFF. The CDR3 DNA sequence: TGTGCCAGCACCGGACAGGGCGCGAAACTGTTTTTT.

CDR3 region: CASGLVLRFKAGANVLTF. The CDR3 DNA follows: TGTGCTAGTGGTTTGGTCCTGCGTTTTAAGGCTGGGGCCAACGTCCTGACTTTC. The chain employs TRBV12-5 and TRBJ2-6; D not resolved. CDR1 is LGHNT and CDR2 is FRNRAP in the germline V gene. The V end was cut by 0 bases, the J end by 2 bases, with 14 bases between. This CDR3 region has 18 residues.

This rearrangement joins TRBV28 to TRBJ2-1; no firm D call. Germline CDR1 MDHEN, CDR2 SYDVKM. The CDR3 consists of 14 residues. Trimming stripped 7 bases from V and 0 bases from J, with 10 bases between. CDR3 sequence (DNA): TGTGCCAGCACCGACCAGAGCTCCTACAATGAGCAGTTCTTC. Its translation: CASTDQSSYNEQFF.

This chain uses TRBV19 with TRBJ2-1, with 7 bases identical to TRBD2. CDR3 length: 14 amino acids. Germline trimming cut 3 bases from V and 7 bases from J; bases unmatched to any gene: 6. The germline V gene has CDR1 LNHDA and CDR2 SQIVND (reference sequence). The CDR3 DNA reads TGTGCCAGTAGTATGAGGGCGGGACTAAATGAGCAGTTCTTC. As protein: CASSMRAGLNEQFF.

The V call is TRBV4-3, the J call TRBJ2-5, with 12 bases matching TRBD2. This CDR3 contains 18 residues. V lost 0 bases, J lost 4 bases, and 9 bases stayed unmatched. Germline CDR1 LGHNA, CDR2 YSLEER. The CDR3 DNA sequence: TGCGCCAGCAGCCAAGATGGGCTAGCGGGAGGGCCCACAGAGACCCAGTACTTC. As protein: CASSQDGLAGGPTETQYF.

The chain couples TRBV2 to TRBJ2-1; 8 nucleotides align to TRBD2. This CDR3 has 15 residues. The V gene's germline CDR1 is SNHLY and CDR2 FYNNEI. The ends lost 2 bases at V and 3 bases at J; junction bases unmatched: 3. The CDR3 here is CASSERRGDYNEQFF. As DNA, the CDR3 is TGTGCCAGCAGTGAAAGGCGGGGGGACTACAATGAGCAGTTCTTC. The full variable domain, with the rest looked up from reference TRBV2 and TRBJ2-1, is EPEVTQTPSHQVTQMGQEVILRCVPISNHLYFYWYRQILGQKVEFLVSFYNNEISEKSEIFDDQFSVERPDGSNFTLKIRSTKLEDSAMYFCASSERRGDYNEQFFGPGTRLTVL.

The chain is built from TRBV19 and TRBJ2-3, with D hard to call. The CDR3 loop spans 16 amino acids. Trimming took off 9 bases at V and 0 bases at J, with 19 bases between the two ends. Germline-derived CDR1 and CDR2 are LNHDA and SQIVND (reference sequence). DNA of the CDR3: TGTGCCAGCCAACAACGTCTTTACACTAGCACAGATACGCAGTATTTT. Translation: CASQQRLYTSTDTQYF.